These 11 T cell receptor beta chains came from one sample sequenced in a study of PD-1 blockade in classical Hodgkin lymphoma. Exposure to brentuximab vedotin varied, and each patient had relapsed following autologous stem cell transplantation. Generated by immunoSEQ multiplex PCR, the TCRdb table keeps only in-frame clones and is missing some. The table shows about 62,000 clones, with 70% to 90% occurring only once. Material: peripheral blood mononuclear cells (PBMCs), obtained at baseline. The receptors originated from a human donor with classical Hodgkin lymphoma.

V gene TRBV25-1 combines with J gene TRBJ1-2; D remains unclear. Deletions cut 5 bases from V and 8 bases from J, with 15 bases between. CDR3 size: 13 residues. Germline CDR1 reads MGHDK; CDR2 reads SYGVNS. CDR3 residues: CASSPWEWYGYTF. In DNA form, the CDR3 reads TGTGCCAGCAGTCCATGGGAATGGTACGGCTACACCTTC.

The J gene is TRBJ1-1, the V gene TRBV7-2; D is undetermined. Germline lookup yields CDR1 SGHTA and CDR2 FQGNSA. V lost 5 bases and J lost 1, with 8 bases in between. This CDR3 is built from 13 residues. DNA for the CDR3: TGTGCCAGCAGCAAAGGACGGAACACTGAAGCTTTCTTT. Its protein is CASSKGRNTEAFF.

This clone was seen a handful of times. The chain carries TRBV7-3 and TRBJ2-1; maybe TRBD2 (5 bases). V lost 5 bases and J 8 bases, leaving 13 bases between the germline ends. This CDR3 is built from 13 residues. The germline V gene encodes CDR1 SGHTA and CDR2 FQGTGA. The CDR3 spells CASSDPTSYEQFF. The CDR3 coding sequence is TGTGCCAGCAGCGACCCTACTAGTTATGAGCAGTTCTTC.

Only one count was recorded for this clone. The V gene is TRBV28, the J gene TRBJ2-1; TRBD2 agrees at 7 bases. V shed 3 bases, J shed 0 bases, and the junction held 11 bases outside the gene matches. This CDR3 has 18 amino acids. Germline CDR1 MDHEN, CDR2 SYDVKM. The CDR3 spells CASSFLAGVPRSYNEQFF. CDR3 nucleotides: TGTGCCAGCAGTTTTCTTGCGGGGGTTCCCCGCTCCTACAATGAGCAGTTCTTC.

The J gene is TRBJ1-3, the V gene TRBV5-6, with 12 bases identical to TRBD1. CDR1 is SGHDT, CDR2 YYEEEE, per germline. This CDR3 comprises 16 residues. Trimming took 4 bases from V and 4 from J; bases not matched to a gene: 6. The CDR3 DNA reads as TGTGCCAGCAGCAGGGGGACAGGGGGCCTAGGAAACACCATATATTTT. It yields the protein CASSRGTGGLGNTIYF.

The chain carries TRBV29-1 and TRBJ2-7; 7 nucleotides line up with TRBD1. The germline V gene encodes CDR1 SQVTM and CDR2 ANQGSEA. V was clipped by 7 bases and J by 1 base; unmatched bases: 10. The CDR3 is 14 residues long. In DNA, the CDR3 is TGCAGCGGAGCGACAGGGATGGGGTCCTACGAGCAGTACTTC. Residues: CSGATGMGSYEQYF.

As DNA, the CDR3 is TGTGCCAGCTCACCACCAAACGGGGTGGTCGGGAGGCCTTGGGAGTCTGAAGCTTTCTTT. This codes for CASSPPNGVVGRPWESEAFF. This rearrangement joins TRBV18 to TRBJ1-1; no definite D call. This CDR3 is 20 amino acids long. CDR1 and CDR2 (germline): KGHSH, LQKENI. Trimming removed 0 bases from V and 6 bases from J, with 29 bases in between.

The chain couples TRBV10-3 to TRBJ1-3; no firm D call. V shed 3 bases and J shed 0 bases, with 9 bases lying between them. CDR1 ENHRY and CDR2 SYGVKD come from the germline V gene. CDR3 size: 15 residues. The CDR3 loop reads CAISDEWNSGNTIYF. As DNA, the CDR3 is TGTGCCATCAGTGACGAGTGGAACTCTGGAAACACCATATATTTT.

CDR3 loop: CASSAGSHSNQPQHF. CDR3 bases: TGTGCCAGCAGCGCCGGCAGTCATAGCAATCAGCCCCAGCATTTT. The chain uses TRBV9 and TRBJ1-5; D uncertain. CDR1 and CDR2 from the germline V gene are SGDLS and YYNGEE. The CDR3 runs to 15 residues. The V end was cut by 3 bases, the J end by 0 bases, with 10 bases between.

J is TRBJ2-5 and V is TRBV6-4, with 7 bases that match TRBD2. Germline assignment: CDR1 MRHNA and CDR2 SNTAGT. This CDR3 region has 16 residues. V lost 7 bases, J lost 5 bases, and 16 bases stayed unmatched. The CDR3 loop is CASTAGSGLVGETQYF. Written as DNA, the CDR3 is TGTGCCAGCACAGCGGGGTCCGGATTAGTAGGGGAGACCCAGTACTTC.

This chain connects TRBV11-1 to TRBJ2-7; TRBD1 matches 7 bases. The germline CDR1 and CDR2 sequences are SGHAT and FQDESV (reference sequence). Trimming cost V 3 bases and J 1 base; bases outside gene matches: 6. The CDR3 spans 15 residues. For the CDR3, the DNA is TGTGCCAGCAGCTTGGATTGGACAGGTTCCTACGAGCAGTACTTC. Its protein is CASSLDWTGSYEQYF.